One sample yielded the 23 T cell receptor beta chains listed below, sequenced in a study of identical twins. TCRdb fed the 5' RACE reads into MiXCR, producing one record per CDR3 protein. The sample consists of approximately 700,000 distinct CDR3 sequences, 15% to 20% of them appearing once. This same sample was also part of a study on T cells expressing NK-cell markers.

The specimen was PBMCs. Source of these receptors: a woman aged 18-30 years in good health.

The J gene is TRBJ2-3, the V gene TRBV9, with no clear D. The germline V and J ends were trimmed by 4 bases and 3 bases, with 12 bases remaining between them. Germline V gives CDR1 SGDLS, CDR2 YYNGEE. The CDR3 extends over 14 amino acids. CDR3 coding DNA: TGTGCCAGCAGCTCGCGAACCCTTACAGATACGCAGTATTTT. Protein product: CASSSRTLTDTQYF.

The chain combines TRBV7-2 with TRBJ2-6; D not resolved. The germline CDR1 and CDR2 sequences are SGHTA and FQGNSA. This CDR3 has 14 residues. The V end lost 1 base, the J end lost 3 bases, and 4 bases lay between the germline ends. CDR3 loop: CASSLDFGANVLTF. Here the CDR3 DNA reads TGTGCCAGCAGCTTAGATTTTGGGGCCAACGTCCTGACTTTC.

The chain is built from TRBV9 and TRBJ2-5; 10 bases line up with TRBD2. The CDR3 totals 17 residues. Losses at the gene ends were 1 base for V and 2 bases for J; bases not matched to a gene: 8. Germline V gene sequence: CDR1 SGDLS, CDR2 YYNGEE. The CDR3 coding sequence is TGTGCCAGCAGCGTAACCCCCCCAGCGGGGGGGCAAGAGACCCAGTACTTC. Translation: CASSVTPPAGGQETQYF.

This clonotype has only a few counts. V gene TRBV20-1 combines with J gene TRBJ2-4, with 8 bases that match TRBD1. Trimming took 1 base from V and 13 from J; bases not matched to a gene: 12. This CDR3 contains 14 residues. CDR1 DFQATT and CDR2 SNEGSKA come from the germline V gene (reference sequence). CDR3 residues: CSARVETGVLVQYF. Written as DNA, the CDR3 is TGCAGTGCTAGAGTAGAGACAGGGGTATTGGTACAGTACTTC.

The chain combines TRBV7-2 with TRBJ2-7; perhaps TRBD2 as D (5 bases). This CDR3 has 15 residues. From germline, CDR1 is SGHTA and CDR2 FQGNSA. V lost 7 bases to trimming and J lost 4 bases, with 20 bases between them. The CDR3 loop is CASTLDGRGTYEQYF. The CDR3 region has the DNA TGTGCCAGCACCCTCGACGGCCGGGGAACTTACGAGCAGTACTTC.

In its sample, this clonotype was seen many times. The rearrangement uses TRBV20-1 and TRBJ2-7; D is ambiguous. The CDR3 length is 12 residues. Trimming shortened V by 6 bases and J by 4 bases, and 13 bases separated the two germline ends. Germline V gene sequence: CDR1 DFQATT, CDR2 SNEGSKA (reference sequence). The CDR3 region has the DNA TGCAGTGCCCAAGACGCGACGTACGAGCAGTACTTC. It translates to CSAQDATYEQYF.

This chain uses TRBV20-1 with TRBJ2-3; perhaps TRBD2 as D (7 bases). Trimming took 3 bases from V and 3 from J, leaving 16 bases between them. The CDR3 has 15 amino acids. The germline V gene has CDR1 DFQATT and CDR2 SNEGSKA (reference sequence). In nucleotides, the CDR3 is TGCAGTGCTAGTTCCCTAGGGGGGGCAACAGATACGCAGTATTTT. It translates to CSASSLGGATDTQYF.

This clonotype has just a few counts. This sequence joins TRBV6-1 and TRBJ1-2; D is uncertain. Trimming left V 8 bases short and J 6 bases short, with 19 bases between. This CDR3 contains 14 residues. Germline V gene data show CDR1 as MNHNS and CDR2 as SASEGT. The CDR3 nucleotides read TGTGCCAGCGCCCGATCTACCGTTGAAGATGGCTACACCTTC. Protein sequence: CASARSTVEDGYTF.

The chain recombines TRBV12-3 or TRBV12-4 with TRBJ1-5; TRBD1 agrees at 7 bases. The CDR3 spans 15 residues. The trim removed 7 bases at V and 4 bases at J, leaving 10 bases unmatched. The CDR3 region has the DNA TGTGCCAGCACCAAGACAGGGTTAGAGAATCAGCCCCAGCATTTT. This translates into CASTKTGLENQPQHF.

The chain uses TRBV5-6 and TRBJ2-7; 7 bases agree with TRBD1. CDR3 size: 14 residues. J was trimmed by 1 base and V by 4 bases; bases with no gene match: 5. Germline CDR1 reads SGHDT; CDR2 reads YYEEEE. CDR3 loop: CASSTRDRSYEQYF. The CDR3 coding sequence is TGTGCCAGCAGCACCCGGGACAGATCCTACGAGCAGTACTTC.

V and J are TRBV6-1 and TRBJ2-1, with TRBD2 identical over 7 bases. Germline V gene sequence: CDR1 MNHNS, CDR2 SASEGT. With V trimmed by 6 bases and J by 5 bases, 13 bases remained unmatched. This CDR3 spans 16 amino acids. DNA of the CDR3: TGTGCCAGCAGCCGAGGCCGGCGGGGGTCGCACAATGAGCAGTTCTTC. It is translated as CASSRGRRGSHNEQFF.

There are a few counts of this clonotype. The chain recombines TRBV12-3 or TRBV12-4 with TRBJ2-7, with 9 bases lining up with TRBD1. This CDR3 region has 14 residues. V dropped 3 bases and J dropped 9; count of bases not matched to a gene: 9. The CDR3 DNA reads TGTGCCAGCAGTTTGGGACAGGGAGTTAGTGTGCAGTACTTC. This gives the protein CASSLGQGVSVQYF.

The chain links TRBV20-1 to TRBJ2-1; D is possibly TRBD2 (7 bases). The germline CDR1 and CDR2 sequences are DFQATT and SNEGSKA (reference sequence). The V and J ends lost 7 bases and 7 bases respectively, with 23 bases between them. This CDR3 has 15 amino acids. The CDR3 loop is CSVKKPGGWVNEQFF. The CDR3 bases are TGCAGTGTTAAAAAGCCGGGGGGCTGGGTGAATGAGCAGTTCTTC.

This clonotype was seen repeatedly, ten times or more. The rearrangement joins TRBV6-1 to TRBJ2-1; the D gene is possibly TRBD2 (6 bases). The CDR3 is made up of 15 amino acids. Germline CDR1 MNHNS, CDR2 SASEGT. Trimming removed 0 bases from V and 0 bases from J, with 6 bases in between. CDR3 bases: TGTGCCAGCAGTGAAGCGGGGGGCTCCTACAATGAGCAGTTCTTC. Its translation: CASSEAGGSYNEQFF.

This clonotype was counted only a few times. The chain employs TRBV12-3 or TRBV12-4 and TRBJ2-6; perhaps TRBD1 as D (5 bases). V was cut by 7 bases and J by 0 bases, with 16 bases left in between. The CDR3 has 17 residues. Written as DNA, the CDR3 is TGTGCCAGCACCCAAGGGGCTGGGAACTCTGGGGCCAACGTCCTGACTTTC. Translating it yields CASTQGAGNSGANVLTF.

The chain links TRBV5-1 to TRBJ2-2; 10 bases agree with TRBD2. The CDR3 runs to 16 residues. The V gene end was trimmed by 1 base and the J gene end by 6 bases; junction bases not matched to a gene: 6. Per germline, CDR1 SGHRS and CDR2 YFSETQ. The CDR3 nucleotides read TGCGCCAGCAGCTTGATACCCAGCGGGGGGGCCGGGGAGCTGTTTTTT. This gives the protein CASSLIPSGGAGELFF.

The gene calls are TRBV20-1 and TRBJ2-7; D is unclear. CDR3 length: 12 amino acids. Trimming took 1 base from V and 1 from J, leaving 5 bases between them. In germline, CDR1 is DFQATT, CDR2 SNEGSKA (reference sequence). This chain's CDR3 is CSARVNSYEQYF. CDR3 nucleotide sequence: TGCAGTGCTAGAGTCAATTCCTACGAGCAGTACTTC.

This rearrangement joins TRBV3-1 to TRBJ2-7, with D perhaps TRBD1 (6 bases). The germline CDR1 and CDR2 sequences are LGHDT and YNNKEL (reference sequence). The V end lost 7 bases, the J end lost 3 bases, and 16 bases lay between the germline ends. This CDR3 spans 14 amino acids. The CDR3 is CASTLQGYNYEQYF. Written as DNA, the CDR3 is TGTGCCAGCACCCTTCAGGGGTACAACTACGAGCAGTACTTC.

The V and J genes are TRBV20-1 and TRBJ2-3, with TRBD2 matching 7 bases. In germline, CDR1 is DFQATT, CDR2 SNEGSKA (reference sequence). The CDR3 is 13 residues long. Trimming cost V 8 bases and J 1 base; bases outside gene matches: 6. The CDR3 loop is CSHLGGGTDTQYF. The CDR3 DNA is TGCAGTCACTTGGGGGGGGGCACAGATACGCAGTATTTT.

V and J are TRBV27 and TRBJ2-1; no definite D call. The germline V gene encodes CDR1 MNHEY and CDR2 SMNVEV (reference sequence). The CDR3 has 16 amino acids. Trimming cost V 5 bases and J 0 bases, with 14 bases left between them. CDR3 protein: CASSASLASSYNEQFF. The DNA for the CDR3 is TGTGCCAGCAGTGCCTCCCTCGCGAGCTCCTACAATGAGCAGTTCTTC.

The chain carries TRBV28 and TRBJ2-7, with 9 bases matching TRBD1. V was pared by 5 bases and J by 4 bases, with 9 bases of the junction left unmatched. The CDR3 contains 15 residues. Per the germline V gene, CDR1 is MDHEN and CDR2 is SYDVKM. CDR3 DNA sequence: TGTGCCAGCAGTCGGACAGGGGCGATCTCATACGAGCAGTACTTC. Translated, it gives CASSRTGAISYEQYF.

This clonotype was counted between two and nine times. The V and J genes are TRBV20-1 and TRBJ2-1; D is tentatively TRBD1 or TRBD2 (6 bases each). CDR1 is DFQATT and CDR2 is SNEGSKA in the germline V gene (reference sequence). The CDR3 covers 14 residues. V dropped 6 bases and J dropped 3 bases, with 15 bases sitting between them. In nucleotides, the CDR3 is TGCAGTGCGCCCCCCCGGGGGCTCTACAATGAGCAGTTCTTC. Translation: CSAPPRGLYNEQFF.

The chain joins TRBV10-3 to TRBJ1-1, with D maybe TRBD1 (6 bases). CDR3 length: 13 amino acids. The V gene lost 7 bases and the J gene lost 4 bases, with 13 bases spanning the gap. Germline assignment: CDR1 ENHRY and CDR2 SYGVKD. CDR3 nucleotide sequence: TGTGCCATCACGAAAGGGGGTGTCACTGAAGCTTTCTTT. Translated: CAITKGGVTEAFF.